The T cell receptor beta chain described here comes from a study of T cell responses to AZD1222 COVID-19 vaccine. Clones were sequenced by immunoSEQ multiplex PCR, and TCRdb holds only the in-frame ones, with some missing. The sample lists some 120,000 clones, roughly 90% occurring once. This clone was seen once. This TCR derives from an adult in good health. Here the sequenced sample was peripheral blood, taken on day 0 of AZD1222 vaccination.

CDR3 region: CASSQDLTGTNEQFF. The CDR3 region has the DNA TGTGCCAGCAGCCAAGATTTAACAGGGACTAATGAGCAGTTCTTC. The chain carries TRBV3-1 (or the pseudogene TRBV3-2) and TRBJ2-1; D may match TRBD1 or TRBD2 (6 bases each). CDR3 size: 15 residues. Per germline, CDR1 LGHDT and CDR2 YNNKEL (reference sequence). V shed 0 bases and J shed 7 bases, with 13 bases lying between them.